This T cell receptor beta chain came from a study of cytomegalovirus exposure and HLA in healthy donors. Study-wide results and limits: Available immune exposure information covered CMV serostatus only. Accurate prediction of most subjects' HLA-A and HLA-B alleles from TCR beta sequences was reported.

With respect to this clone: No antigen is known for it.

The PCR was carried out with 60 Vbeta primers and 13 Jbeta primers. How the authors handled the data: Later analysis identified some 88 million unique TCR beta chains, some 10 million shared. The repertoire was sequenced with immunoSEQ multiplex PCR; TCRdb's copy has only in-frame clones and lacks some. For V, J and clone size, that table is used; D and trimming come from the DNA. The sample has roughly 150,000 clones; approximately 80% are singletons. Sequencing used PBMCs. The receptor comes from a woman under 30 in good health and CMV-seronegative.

CDR3 nucleotides: TGCGCCAGCAGCGGCGGACAGGGGGATGACACTGAAGCTTTCTTT. Its protein is CASSGGQGDDTEAFF. J is TRBJ1-1 and V is TRBV5-1; TRBD1 matches at 10 bases. Germline assignment: CDR1 SGHRS and CDR2 YFSETQ. Losses at the gene ends were 4 bases for V and 3 bases for J; bases not matched to a gene: 6. The CDR3 totals 15 residues. Full variable domain (outside the CDR3, taken from reference TRBV5-1 and TRBJ1-1): KAGVTQTPRYLIKTRGQQVTLSCSPISGHRSVSWYQQTPGQGLQFLFEYFSETQRNKGNFPGRFSGRQFSNSRSEMNVSTLELGDSALYLCASSGGQGDDTEAFFGQGTRLTVV.